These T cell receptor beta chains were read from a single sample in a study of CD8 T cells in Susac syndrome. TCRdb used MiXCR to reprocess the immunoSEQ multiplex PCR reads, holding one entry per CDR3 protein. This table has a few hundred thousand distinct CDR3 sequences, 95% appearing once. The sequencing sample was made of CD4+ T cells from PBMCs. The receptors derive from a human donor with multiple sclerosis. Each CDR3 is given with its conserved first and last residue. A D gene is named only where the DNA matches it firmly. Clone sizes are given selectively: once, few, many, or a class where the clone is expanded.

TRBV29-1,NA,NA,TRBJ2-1,CSVWLFNEQFF,TGCAGCGTTTGGCTTTTCAATGAGCAGTTCTTC
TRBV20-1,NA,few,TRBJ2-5,CSATGEETQYF,TGCAGTGCTACCGGGGAGGAGACCCAGTACTTC
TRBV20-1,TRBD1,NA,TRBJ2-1,CTIDRENEQFF,TGCACCATAGACAGGGAGAATGAGCAGTTCTTC
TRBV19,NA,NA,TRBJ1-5,CASSILRGRQSNQPQHF,TGTGCCAGTAGTATATTACGGGGGCGACAGAGCAATCAGCCCCAGCATTTT
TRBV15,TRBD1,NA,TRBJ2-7,CATSRGQGLSMSYEQYF,TGTGCCACCAGCAGGGGACAGGGCCTTTCGATGTCCTACGAGCAGTACTTC
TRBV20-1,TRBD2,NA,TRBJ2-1,CSARTGLAGVYNEQFF,TGCAGTGCTCGGACTGGACTAGCGGGAGTTTACAATGAGCAGTTCTTC
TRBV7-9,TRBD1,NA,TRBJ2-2,CASSSYRGPGELFF,TGTGCCAGCAGCTCCTACAGGGGACCCGGGGAGCTGTTTTTT
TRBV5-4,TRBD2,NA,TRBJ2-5,CASSWGSGGGIETQYF,TGTGCCAGCAGCTGGGGTAGCGGGGGAGGTATTGAGACCCAGTACTTC
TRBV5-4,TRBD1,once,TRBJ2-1,CASNQGQGFYNEQFF,TGTGCCAGCAACCAGGGACAGGGATTCTACAATGAGCAGTTCTTC
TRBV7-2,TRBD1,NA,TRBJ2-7,CASSREDRRTYEQYF,TGTGCCAGCAGCAGAGAGGACAGGCGAACCTACGAGCAGTACTTC
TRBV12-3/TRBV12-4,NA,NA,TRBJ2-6,CASSRRGSSGANVLTF,TGTGCCAGCAGTCGTAGGGGAAGCTCTGGGGCCAACGTCCTGACTTTC
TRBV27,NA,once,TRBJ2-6,CASSSVRSGANVLTF,TGTGCCAGCAGTTCCGTACGTTCTGGGGCCAACGTCCTGACTTTC
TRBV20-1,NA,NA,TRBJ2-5,CSGQKGETQYF,TGCAGTGGACAGAAAGGAGAGACCCAGTACTTC
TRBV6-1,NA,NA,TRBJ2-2,CASSEGLRYTGELFF,TGTGCCAGCAGTGAAGGGCTCAGATACACCGGGGAGCTGTTTTTT
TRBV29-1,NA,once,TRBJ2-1,CSVEGIMLSYNEQFF,TGCAGCGTTGAAGGCATAATGCTCTCCTACAATGAGCAGTTCTTC
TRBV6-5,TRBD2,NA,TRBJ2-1,CASRREKGEQFF,TGTGCCAGCAGGCGGGAGAAGGGCGAGCAGTTCTTC
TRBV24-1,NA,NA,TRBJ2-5,CATSDIWEETQYF,TGTGCCACCAGTGACATTTGGGAGGAGACCCAGTACTTC
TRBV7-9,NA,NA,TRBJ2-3,CASSFGDGTDTQYF,TGTGCCAGCAGCTTCGGGGACGGCACAGATACGCAGTATTTT
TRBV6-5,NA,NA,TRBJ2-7,CASLSRRYEQYF,TGTGCCAGCCTTAGCAGGCGGTACGAGCAGTACTTC
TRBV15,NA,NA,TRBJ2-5,CATSRDQAFQETQYF,TGTGCCACCAGCAGAGATCAAGCCTTCCAAGAGACCCAGTACTTC
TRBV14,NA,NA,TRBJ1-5,CASSQDYGGWGQPQHF,TGTGCCAGCAGCCAAGATTACGGGGGTTGGGGTCAGCCCCAGCATTTT
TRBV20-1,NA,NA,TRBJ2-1,CSASGDEQFF,TGCAGTGCTAGCGGGGATGAGCAGTTCTTC
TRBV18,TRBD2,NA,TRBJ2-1,CASSPYSGTSGGNYNEQFF,TGTGCCAGCTCACCCTACTCCGGGACTAGCGGGGGGAATTACAATGAGCAGTTCTTC
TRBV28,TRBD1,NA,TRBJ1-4,CASSPAGTGGREKLFF,TGTGCCAGCAGTCCCGCCGGGACAGGGGGCCGGGAAAAACTGTTTTTT
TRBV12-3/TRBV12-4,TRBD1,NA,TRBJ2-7,CASSFRTGDYEQYF,TGTGCCAGCAGTTTTAGGACAGGGGACTACGAGCAGTACTTC
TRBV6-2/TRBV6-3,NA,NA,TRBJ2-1,CASSYVSSNEQFF,TGTGCCAGCAGTTACGTCTCCTCCAATGAGCAGTTCTTC
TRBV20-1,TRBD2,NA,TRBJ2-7,CSAILASTDEQYF,TGCAGTGCCATACTAGCGTCTACCGACGAGCAGTACTTC
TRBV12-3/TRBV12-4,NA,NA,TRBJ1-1,CASSFGAEAFF,TGTGCCAGCAGTTTCGGGGCTGAAGCTTTCTTT
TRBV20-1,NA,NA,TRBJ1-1,CSAKRPRSANTEAFF,TGCAGTGCTAAGCGGCCCCGATCGGCTAACACTGAAGCTTTCTTT
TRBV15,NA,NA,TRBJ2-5,CATSRQGNRETQYF,TGTGCCACCAGCAGACAGGGTAATAGAGAGACCCAGTACTTC
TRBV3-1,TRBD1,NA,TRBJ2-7,CASSLKGQGEQYF,TGTGCCAGCAGCCTTAAGGGACAGGGCGAGCAGTACTTC
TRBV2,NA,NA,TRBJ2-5,CANHGSVAGVTQYF,TGTGCCAACCACGGGTCTGTTGCTGGAGTGACCCAGTACTTC
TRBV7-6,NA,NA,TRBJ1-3,CASSLEGAVDSGNTIYF,TGTGCCAGCAGCTTAGAAGGGGCGGTTGACTCTGGAAACACCATATATTTT
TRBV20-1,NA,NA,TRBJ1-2,CSARTSLYGYTF,TGCAGTGCGAGGACAAGCCTCTATGGCTACACCTTC
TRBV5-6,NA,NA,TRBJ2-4,CASSSPGGVKNIQYF,TGTGCCAGCAGCTCTCCAGGGGGGGTCAAAAACATTCAGTACTTC
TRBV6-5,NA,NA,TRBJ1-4,CASRSGRADEKLFF,TGTGCCAGCAGATCAGGGCGGGCGGATGAAAAACTGTTTTTT